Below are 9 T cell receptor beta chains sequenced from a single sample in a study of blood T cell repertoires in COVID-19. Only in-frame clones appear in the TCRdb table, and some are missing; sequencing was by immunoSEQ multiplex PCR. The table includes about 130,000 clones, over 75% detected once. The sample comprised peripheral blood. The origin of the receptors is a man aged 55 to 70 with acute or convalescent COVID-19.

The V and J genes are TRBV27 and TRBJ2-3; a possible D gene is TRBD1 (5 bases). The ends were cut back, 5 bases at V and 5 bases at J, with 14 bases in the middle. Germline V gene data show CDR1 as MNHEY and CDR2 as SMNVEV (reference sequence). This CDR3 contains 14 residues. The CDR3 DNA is TGTGCCAGCAGTGTAACGACAGCCCGAGATACGCAGTATTTT. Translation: CASSVTTARDTQYF.

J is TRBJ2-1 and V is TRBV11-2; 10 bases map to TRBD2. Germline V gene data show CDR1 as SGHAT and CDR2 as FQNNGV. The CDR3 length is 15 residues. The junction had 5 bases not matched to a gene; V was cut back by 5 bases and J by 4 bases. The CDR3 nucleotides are TGTGCCAGCAGCGCTAGCGGGGGTTTTTACAATGAGCAGTTCTTC. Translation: CASSASGGFYNEQFF.

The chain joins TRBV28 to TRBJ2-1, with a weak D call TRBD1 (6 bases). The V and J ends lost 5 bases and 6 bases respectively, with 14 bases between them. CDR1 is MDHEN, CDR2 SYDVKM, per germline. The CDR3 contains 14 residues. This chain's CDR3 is CASSTRDTANEQFF. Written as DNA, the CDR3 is TGTGCCAGCAGTACCCGGGACACGGCCAATGAGCAGTTCTTC.

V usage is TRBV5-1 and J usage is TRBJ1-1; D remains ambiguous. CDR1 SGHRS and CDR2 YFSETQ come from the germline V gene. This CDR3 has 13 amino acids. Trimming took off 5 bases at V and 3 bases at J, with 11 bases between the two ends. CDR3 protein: CASSSSPDTEAFF. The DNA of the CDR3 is TGCGCCAGCAGTAGCAGTCCGGACACTGAAGCTTTCTTT.

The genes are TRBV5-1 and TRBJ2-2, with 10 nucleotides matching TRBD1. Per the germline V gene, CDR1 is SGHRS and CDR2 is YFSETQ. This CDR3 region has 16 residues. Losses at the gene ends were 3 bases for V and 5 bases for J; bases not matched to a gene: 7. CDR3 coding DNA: TGCGCCAGCAGCTCGACCGGGACAGGGGTAACCGGGGAGCTGTTTTTT. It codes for CASSSTGTGVTGELFF.

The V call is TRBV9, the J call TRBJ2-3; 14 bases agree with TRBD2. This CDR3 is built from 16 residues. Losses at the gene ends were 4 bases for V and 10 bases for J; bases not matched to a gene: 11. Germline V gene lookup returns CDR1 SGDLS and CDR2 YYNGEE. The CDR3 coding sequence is TGTGCCAGCAGCCCACGCACGGGACTAGCGGGAGTTGCGCAGTATTTT. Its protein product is CASSPRTGLAGVAQYF. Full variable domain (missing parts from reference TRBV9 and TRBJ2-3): DSGVTQTPKHLITATGQRVTLRCSPRSGDLSVYWYQQSLDQGLQFLIQYYNGEERAKGNILERFSAQQFPDLHSELNLSSLELGDSALYFCASSPRTGLAGVAQYFGPGTRLTVL.

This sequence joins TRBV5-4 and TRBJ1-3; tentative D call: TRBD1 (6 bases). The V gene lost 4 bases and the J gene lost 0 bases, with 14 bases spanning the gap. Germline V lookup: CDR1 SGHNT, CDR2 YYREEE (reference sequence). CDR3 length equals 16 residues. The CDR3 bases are TGTGCCAGCAGCCCTTCCACAGGGACCTCTGGAAACACCATATATTTT. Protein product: CASSPSTGTSGNTIYF. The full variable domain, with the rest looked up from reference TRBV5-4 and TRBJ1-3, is ETGVTQSPTHLIKTRGQQVTLRCSSQSGHNTVSWYQQALGQGPQFIFQYYREEENGRGNFPPRFSGLQFPNYSSELNVNALELDDSALYLCASSPSTGTSGNTIYFGEGSWLTVV.

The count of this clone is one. CDR3 nucleotides: TGTGCCAGCAGCAGGAGGAGTTCCGGGGCCAACGTCCTGACTTTC. This encodes CASSRRSSGANVLTF. The chain recombines TRBV7-2 with TRBJ2-6; maybe TRBD2 (5 bases). The germline V and J ends were trimmed by 5 bases and 4 bases, with 12 bases remaining between them. This CDR3 is built from 15 residues. Germline CDR1 SGHTA, CDR2 FQGNSA. Full variable domain (rest looked up from reference TRBV7-2 and TRBJ2-6): GAGVSQSPSNKVTEKGKDVELRCDPISGHTALYWYRQSLGQGLEFLIYFQGNSAPDKSGLPSDRFSAERTGGSVSTLTIQRTQQEDSAVYLCASSRRSSGANVLTFGAGSRLTVL.

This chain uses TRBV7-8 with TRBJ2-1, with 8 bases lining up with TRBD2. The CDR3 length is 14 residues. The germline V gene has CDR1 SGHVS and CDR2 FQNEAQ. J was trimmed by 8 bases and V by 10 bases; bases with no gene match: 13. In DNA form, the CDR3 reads TGTGCCACTACACGTCGGGAGGGCCAGGATGAGCAGTTCTTC. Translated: CATTRREGQDEQFF.